This T cell receptor (beta chain) was found in a study of blood T cell repertoires in COVID-19 (TCRdb year 2020). With respect to the entire study: Samples covering the acute and convalescent phases of COVID-19 were provided by collaborators in the United States, Italy and Spain. The prospective study material was composed of cDNA or gDNA derived from T cells, B-cell-depleted T cells, or PBMCs. The dataset comprised deeply sampled blood TCRbeta repertoires from subjects exposed to, actively infected with, or recovered from COVID-19. The repertoires were released in a freely available public database intended as a resource for research on the immune response to SARS-CoV-2. The samples were drawn from two sources: the first 160 participants of the ongoing ImmuneRACE study, and some 1,300 subjects contributed by 6 global collaborators. Sample metadata almost always included a de-identified subject ID, COVID-19 status, age in years and sex. Where available, HLA class I and class II types were taken from metadata supplied by the sample provider and were not determined by assay-based typing.

Overall results and qualifications from the work: How much clinical and demographic metadata was included differed by source and by participant, and the metadata was provided uncurated.

The germline ends are 15 bases apart after V is trimmed by 0 bases and J by 7 bases. Based on the germline V gene (reference sequence), the CDR1 and CDR2 sequences are LGHDT and YNNKEL. The cysteine opens and the phenylalanine closes a CDR3 of 16 amino acids. Kept here is only the CDR3 DNA, which spans 48 bases and is read in frame from base 1. In this sample, this clone turned up a few times. Its binding antigen is unknown. Qualities for individual bases were not recorded, and no much larger clone is one base off. Samples from volunteer blood donors who had recovered from COVID-19 were contributed by a second Seattle source. Whole blood was collected in K2EDTA tubes by collaborating institutions according to the institutions' own protocols. For TCRbeta analysis, collaborators shipped samples in one of three forms: frozen whole blood, isolated PBMCs, or DNA extracted from either of those sample types.

TCRbeta CDR3 regions were amplified from genomic DNA by means of the immunoSEQ Assay, a bias-controlled multiplex PCR. The source study handled its data this way. Within the assay, amplification of reference gene primers was used to estimate how many nucleated cells each sample contained. To quantify the absolute abundance of each unique TCRbeta CDR3 rearrangement, sequence reads were collapsed and filtered. For each sample, productive Simpson clonality was calculated as the square root of Simpson's diversity index across productive rearrangements. What TCRdb holds here is the immuneACCESS table cut down to in-frame rearrangements. Part of the clones is not present; checked against another copy, under half of the missing clones reflect an unresolved V gene, and the others are unexplained. The V and J calls and clone size were taken over from that table, and D and trimming were inferred from the DNA. This sample has 200,000 to 300,000 clones in its table, and over 80% of those were observed once. Roughly 1.6% of the sample comes from the top ten.

This clonotype was sampled from a woman between 40 and 50 years old who had recovered from COVID-19. The rearrangement combines TRBV3-1 (or the pseudogene TRBV3-2) with TRBJ2-2; the D segment could be TRBD2, given 6 matching bases. The material sequenced was peripheral blood. The DNA sequence is TGTGCCAGCAGCCAAGAGGCGGGGTGGTACGGCGGGGAGCTGTTTTTT. It encodes CASSQEAGWYGGELFF.